Each of the 25 T cell receptor beta chains below was sequenced from the same sample in a study of identical twins. TCRdb re-called the 5' RACE reads with MiXCR, one entry per CDR3 protein. The data hold more than 600,000 distinct CDR3 sequences, with about 18% observed a single time. In addition, the sample was reused for a study of T cells expressing NK-cell markers.

The source material was PBMCs. The receptors come from a woman aged 18-29 years in good health.

In this sample, this clonotype turned up a few times. The gene calls are TRBV5-1 and TRBJ1-2; D is possibly TRBD1 (5 bases). The ends were cut back, 1 base at V and 8 bases at J, with 9 bases in the middle. Germline values: CDR1 SGHRS, CDR2 YFSETQ. This CDR3 is 12 amino acids long. CDR3 nucleotides: TGCGCCAGCAGCTTGCTGGGGCTCGGCTACACCTTC. It codes for CASSLLGLGYTF.

The chain uses TRBV9 and TRBJ2-5; D is uncertain. The germline gives CDR1 SGDLS, CDR2 YYNGEE. Trimming removed 4 bases from V and 0 bases from J, with 16 bases in between. The CDR3 covers 16 residues. Here the CDR3 reads CASSSTPGVDQETQYF. The CDR3 DNA is TGTGCCAGCAGCTCAACACCGGGCGTAGACCAAGAGACCCAGTACTTC. Based on the CDR3 plus reference TRBV9 and TRBJ2-5, the full variable domain is DSGVTQTPKHLITATGQRVTLRCSPRSGDLSVYWYQQSLDQGLQFLIQYYNGEERAKGNILERFSAQQFPDLHSELNLSSLELGDSALYFCASSSTPGVDQETQYFGPGTRLLVL.

There are a few counts of this clonotype. J is TRBJ1-1 and V is TRBV6-5; D is perhaps TRBD1 (5 bases). CDR1 and CDR2 (germline): MNHEY, SVGAGI. The CDR3 contains 14 residues. V shed 0 bases and J shed 6 bases, with 11 bases lying between them. The DNA of the CDR3 is TGTGCCAGCAGTTACTCAGGGGTTGGGCCTGAAGCTTTCTTT. This sequence encodes CASSYSGVGPEAFF.

In its sample, this clonotype was seen a few times. The chain couples TRBV12-3 or TRBV12-4 to TRBJ1-2, with no clear D. The CDR3 totals 15 residues. V gave up 0 bases and J gave up 4 bases, with 12 bases separating them. The DNA of the CDR3 is TGTGCCAGCAGTTTAGCAATCCAGCCCCTCTATGGCTACACCTTC. Its translation is CASSLAIQPLYGYTF.

This clonotype was observed a single time. The rearrangement links TRBV6-1 to TRBJ2-1; the match to TRBD2 covers 10 bases. The germline gives CDR1 MNHNS, CDR2 SASEGT. The CDR3 is made up of 14 amino acids. The V segment lost 6 bases and the J segment 6 bases; nucleotides outside the gene matches: 5. This CDR3 reads CASSASGGVNEQFF. Written as DNA, the CDR3 is TGTGCCAGCAGCGCTAGCGGGGGTGTCAATGAGCAGTTCTTC.

This clonotype was seen a few times. V is TRBV7-8 and J is TRBJ2-3; 11 bases match TRBD2. CDR1 and CDR2 (germline): SGHVS, FQNEAQ. Unmatched junction bases numbered 6, after V lost 1 base and J lost 3 bases. The CDR3 is made up of 17 amino acids. The CDR3: CASSLGVSSGRTDTQYF. CDR3 nucleotides: TGTGCCAGCAGCTTAGGCGTCTCTAGCGGGAGGACAGATACGCAGTATTTT.

The chain has TRBV7-9 and TRBJ2-1; TRBD2 matches 12 bases. V was clipped by 5 bases and J by 10 bases; unmatched bases: 12. The length of the CDR3 is 16 residues. CDR1 and CDR2 (germline): SEHNR, FQNEAQ (reference sequence). In DNA form, the CDR3 reads TGTGCCAGCAGCACACCTAGCGGGGGGGCCGTGAGCGAGCAGTTCTTC. Encoded protein: CASSTPSGGAVSEQFF.

This clonotype occurred a few times. The chain links TRBV7-8 to TRBJ2-1; D gene ambiguous. The CDR3 extends over 10 amino acids. V lost 6 bases and J lost 13, with 10 bases in between. Per the germline V gene, CDR1 is SGHVS and CDR2 is FQNEAQ. CDR3 protein: CASRRAPQFF. For the CDR3, the DNA is TGTGCCAGCAGACGGGCGCCACAGTTCTTC.

This rearrangement joins TRBV29-1 to TRBJ1-5; TRBD1 matches 7 bases. V shed 6 bases and J 5 bases; nucleotides not matched to a gene: 7. Germline V gene sequence: CDR1 SQVTM, CDR2 ANQGSEA. CDR3 size: 13 residues. CDR3 loop: CSVRTGRDQPQHF. CDR3 nucleotide sequence: TGCAGCGTGCGGACAGGAAGGGATCAGCCCCAGCATTTT.

The chain recombines TRBV13 with TRBJ2-1; TRBD2 matches at 12 bases. Germline V gene data show CDR1 as PRHDT and CDR2 as FYEKMQ (reference sequence). Trimming cost V 5 bases and J 2 bases; bases outside gene matches: 4. The CDR3 spans 16 residues. The CDR3 DNA is TGTGCCAGCAGCGCGACTAGCGGGAGACCCTACAATGAGCAGTTCTTC. Protein sequence: CASSATSGRPYNEQFF.

This clonotype was detected a few times. The chain carries TRBV20-1 and TRBJ1-1, with D perhaps matching TRBD1 (5 bases). CDR1 and CDR2 (germline): DFQATT, SNEGSKA (reference sequence). This CDR3 region has 13 residues. The V end lost 6 bases, the J end lost 5 bases, and 16 bases lay between the germline ends. CDR3 sequence reads: CSARHGAKTEAFF. Written as DNA, the CDR3 is TGCAGTGCGCGGCACGGGGCAAAAACTGAAGCTTTCTTT.

This clonotype was observed once. At one boundary the junction diverges from the germline segment, which might be a read error. This chain connects TRBV7-9 to TRBJ2-4, with a weak D call TRBD2 (5 bases). CDR3 size: 16 residues. Germline CDR1 SEHNR, CDR2 FQNEAQ (reference sequence). In nucleotides, the CDR3 is TGTGCTAGCAGCTTACATGAGGGCTCAGCCAAAAACATTCAGTACTTC. This sequence encodes CASSLHEGSAKNIQYF.

This clonotype came up many times. The V and J genes are TRBV20-1 and TRBJ2-1; D is possibly TRBD1 (5 bases). CDR3 length: 10 residues. The V gene's germline CDR1 is DFQATT and CDR2 SNEGSKA (reference sequence). V was trimmed by 8 bases and J by 6 bases, leaving 8 bases between them. Here the CDR3 DNA reads TGCAGTACTACAGGCAATGAGCAGTTCTTC. It translates to CSTTGNEQFF.

This clonotype was counted only a few times. The V and J genes are TRBV6-2 or TRBV6-3 and TRBJ2-7; 7 bases are shared with TRBD1. V lost 7 bases to trimming and J lost 4 bases; unmatched junction nucleotides: 4. Germline lookup yields CDR1 MNHEY and CDR2 SVGEGT. The CDR3 has 12 residues. The DNA for the CDR3 is TGTGCCAGCACTGCCAGGGGGTACGAGCAGTACTTC. Residues: CASTARGYEQYF.

This clonotype was observed a few times. This chain joins TRBV27 and TRBJ1-1; 7 nucleotides agree with TRBD1. Germline assignment: CDR1 MNHEY and CDR2 SMNVEV (reference sequence). V shed 10 bases and J 1 base; nucleotides not matched to a gene: 6. The CDR3 sequence is 13 residues long. CDR3: CATRTGSNTEAFF. The CDR3 DNA is TGTGCCACCCGGACAGGCTCGAACACTGAAGCTTTCTTT.

This clonotype was counted only a few times. V gene TRBV27 combines with J gene TRBJ2-1, with 13 bases matching TRBD2. The CDR3 spans 16 residues. Trimming cost V 7 bases and J 9 bases; bases outside gene matches: 12. CDR1 MNHEY and CDR2 SMNVEV come from the germline V gene (reference sequence). The CDR3 sequence: CASTGAGTSGVAEQFF. For the CDR3, the DNA is TGTGCCAGCACCGGGGCCGGGACTAGCGGGGTTGCTGAGCAGTTCTTC.

In its sample, this clonotype was seen a few times. The chain is built from TRBV6-2 or TRBV6-3 and TRBJ2-4; D tentatively fits TRBD1 or TRBD2 (6 bases each). The CDR3 totals 16 residues. CDR1 and CDR2 (germline): MNHEY, SVGEGT. Trimming shortened V by 1 base and J by 7 bases, and 17 bases separated the two germline ends. CDR3 in amino acids: CASSYWGAAGFNIQYF. For the CDR3, the DNA is TGTGCCAGCAGTTACTGGGGGGCGGCCGGTTTTAACATTCAGTACTTC.

This clonotype appeared a few times. The chain joins TRBV9 to TRBJ2-1; TRBD2 aligns across 11 bases. The CDR3 is 15 residues long. The germline V gene has CDR1 SGDLS and CDR2 YYNGEE. V trimming: 3 bases; J trimming: 4 bases; junction bases outside the gene matches: 3. CDR3 coding DNA: TGTGCCAGCAGCGGAGCTAGCGGGAGGTACAATGAGCAGTTCTTC. Protein: CASSGASGRYNEQFF.

The chain combines TRBV6-2 or TRBV6-3 with TRBJ2-1; 9 nucleotides line up with TRBD2. The V gene's germline CDR1 is MNHEY and CDR2 SVGEGT. The CDR3 totals 14 residues. Losses at the gene ends were 5 bases for V and 10 bases for J; bases not matched to a gene: 9. In DNA, the CDR3 is TGTGCCAGCAGTAGTAATAGCGGGAGCGGGGAGCAGTTCTTC. The encoded protein is CASSSNSGSGEQFF.

The chain employs TRBV21-1 and TRBJ2-3; the D call TRBD1 from the table was never checked on the DNA. TRBV21-1 is classified as a pseudogene. This CDR3 has 15 amino acids. This CDR3 reads CASSKVEGTPDTQYF. The DNA of the CDR3 is TGTGCCAGCAGCAAAGTAGAGGGGACCCCAGATACGCAGTATTTT.

The chain recombines TRBV6-5 with TRBJ2-7, with TRBD2 as a possible D gene (7 bases). Germline assignment: CDR1 MNHEY and CDR2 SVGAGI. Trimming shortened V by 2 bases and J by 5 bases, and 13 bases separated the two germline ends. The CDR3 runs 14 residues. CDR3 protein: CASSYGGAANEQYF. CDR3 DNA: TGTGCCAGCAGTTACGGGGGGGCGGCCAACGAGCAGTACTTC.

The V and J genes are TRBV3-1 and TRBJ2-3; D gene ambiguous. CDR1 and CDR2 (germline): LGHDT, YNNKEL (reference sequence). The CDR3 consists of 14 residues. Trimming stripped 0 bases from V and 3 bases from J, with 7 bases between. CDR3 sequence: CASSQEGVTDTQYF. CDR3 DNA: TGTGCCAGCAGCCAAGAGGGCGTGACAGATACGCAGTATTTT.

This clonotype came up a few times. The chain uses TRBV14 and TRBJ2-3; 7 bases are a match to TRBD1. The CDR3 covers 15 residues. The ends lost 4 bases at V and 3 bases at J; junction bases unmatched: 7. Germline V CDR1 and CDR2: SGHDN, FVKESK. The CDR3 nucleotides are TGTGCCAGCAGCCGACAGGGTGTATGGACAGATACGCAGTATTTT. This codes for CASSRQGVWTDTQYF.

The chain employs TRBV29-1 and TRBJ2-1; TRBD2 agrees at 15 bases. Germline CDR1 is SQVTM and CDR2 is ANQGSEA. CDR3 length equals 17 residues. V lost 0 bases to trimming and J lost 6 bases; unmatched junction nucleotides: 6. The CDR3 region has the DNA TGCAGCGTTGAAGACCCGGGACTAGCGGGAGGTAGCAATGAGCAGTTCTTC. This encodes CSVEDPGLAGGSNEQFF.

The V gene is TRBV19, the J gene TRBJ2-7; TRBD1 might be the D (6 bases). Germline V CDR1 and CDR2: LNHDA, SQIVND (reference sequence). The CDR3 runs to 14 residues. V was trimmed by 5 bases and J by 3 bases, leaving 14 bases between them. CDR3 loop: CASSGGRADYEQYF. The CDR3 bases are TGTGCCAGTAGTGGGGGCAGGGCCGACTACGAGCAGTACTTC. The full variable domain, in which reference TRBV19 and TRBJ2-7 provide the parts outside the CDR3, is DGGITQSPKYLFRKEGQNVTLSCEQNLNHDAMYWYRQDPGQGLRLIYYSQIVNDFQKGDIAEGYSVSREKKESFPLTVTSAQKNPTAFYLCASSGGRADYEQYFGPGTRLTVT.